The rows below give T cell receptor beta chains drawn from one sample of a study of blood T cell repertoires in COVID-19. Sequencing was performed with immunoSEQ multiplex PCR; in TCRdb, only in-frame clones are kept and a portion is missing. The sample has about 220,000 clones, about four fifths seen once. Material: peripheral blood. The receptors come from a woman aged 40 to 50 with active or convalescent COVID-19. Each CDR3 is given with its conserved first and last residue. Fields, in order: V gene, J gene, clone size, D gene, CDR3 DNA, CDR3 protein. A D gene is named only where the DNA matches it firmly. Clone size is given for some rows only: seen once, a few or many times, or a class if the clone is expanded.

TRBV2	TRBJ1-4	.	.	TGTGCCAGCAGTGGCCGGGTAGATAATGAAAAACTGTTTTTT	CASSGRVDNEKLFF
TRBV7-9	TRBJ2-7	.	.	TGTGCCAGCAGCTTATCGTGGGGCCCGGGCTACGAGCAGTACTTC	CASSLSWGPGYEQYF
TRBV27	TRBJ1-2	.	TRBD1	TGTGCCAGCAGTTCAACCTACAGGGGTGGCTACACCTTC	CASSSTYRGGYTF
TRBV5-1	TRBJ1-1	few	.	TGCGCCAGCTGTGCGGAGGGGAGGTACACTGAAGCTTTCTTT	CASCAEGRYTEAFF
TRBV30	TRBJ2-7	.	TRBD1	TGTGCCTGGAGAAAGACAGGGTCGAGTGAGCAGTACTTC	CAWRKTGSSEQYF
TRBV29-1	TRBJ2-7	.	.	TGCAGCGTTGAAGGTGGAACAGGGAGCTACGAGCAGTACTTC	CSVEGGTGSYEQYF
TRBV7-8	TRBJ2-1	few	.	TGTGCCAGCAGCCCGGAGTGGAATGAGCAGTTCTTC	CASSPEWNEQFF
TRBV6-6	TRBJ1-1	.	TRBD1	TGTGCCAGCAGTTGGGACAGTCCTAGAGCTTTCTTT	CASSWDSPRAFF
TRBV25-1	TRBJ2-3	few	.	TGTGCCAGCAGCAAAGATACGCAGTATTTT	CASSKDTQYF
TRBV7-9	TRBJ2-3	.	TRBD2	TGTGCCAGCAGCCCTCTGGCGGGAGGGATTAGCACAGATACGCAGTATTTT	CASSPLAGGISTDTQYF
TRBV6-5	TRBJ1-2	.	.	TGTGCCAGCAGTTACCAGGTTAACTATGGCTACACCTTC	CASSYQVNYGYTF
TRBV19	TRBJ2-1	.	.	TGTGCCAGTAGTATAATCCCGCCCAGGGGCAATGAGCAGTTCTTC	CASSIIPPRGNEQFF
TRBV9	TRBJ2-1	.	TRBD2	TGTGCCAGCAGCGTAGATTTAGCGGGGGGATACAATGAGCAGTTCTTC	CASSVDLAGGYNEQFF
TRBV28	TRBJ2-1	.	.	TGTGCCAGCAGTCCACAGGGTAATGAGCAGTTCTTC	CASSPQGNEQFF
TRBV4-1	TRBJ2-1	.	.	TGCGCCAGCAGCCAAGATATGAGGGGGGAGCAGTTCTTC	CASSQDMRGEQFF
TRBV15	TRBJ2-7	.	TRBD1	TGTGCCACCAGCAGGGCCCCGGGACAGTCCTACGAGCAGTACTTC	CATSRAPGQSYEQYF